The T cell receptor beta chain described here comes from a study of cytomegalovirus exposure and HLA in healthy donors. Study results and limitations: An analysis that came later showed most CMV-associated TCR beta chains appearing HLA-restricted. It is likely that the observed cluster of highly shared sequence variants was a sequencing artifact.

Concerning this clone itself: What it binds is not known.

The PCR used 60 Vbeta and 13 Jbeta primers. Method: immunoSEQ multiplex PCR; TCRdb's copy keeps in-frame clones and lacks some. The table records around 200,000 clones, about 80% of them present only once. The ends were cut back, 6 bases at V and 5 bases at J, with 17 bases in the middle. CDR1 MNHEY and CDR2 SMNVEV come from the germline V gene (reference sequence). This CDR3 region has 14 residues. This chain connects TRBV27 to TRBJ2-7; possibly TRBD2 for D (6 bases). What was sequenced was PBMCs. This receptor was taken from a male donor in good health and CMV-seronegative. The CDR3, as DNA: TGTGCCAGCAGACCTCCGGGACTGATCCACGAGCAGTACTTC. Its translation is CASRPPGLIHEQYF.